This TCR beta chain was recovered during a study of cytomegalovirus exposure and HLA in healthy donors. The CDR3 covers 14 residues. V lost 7 bases and J lost 1, with 11 bases in between. Germline CDR1 MNHEY, CDR2 SMNVEV (reference sequence). Repertoires were generated with immunoSEQ multiplex PCR, while TCRdb's copy carries only in-frame clones and drops some. The sample comprises under 250,000 clones, around 90% of which are singletons, and 1% to 1.2% rests with the top ten. The material sequenced was PBMCs. This TCR derives from a woman aged 18 to 35 in good health and CMV-seronegative. The chain combines TRBV27 with TRBJ1-5, with a weak D call TRBD1 (6 bases). CDR3 nucleotide sequence: TGTGCCAGCAAGACAGGTGACAGCAATCAGCCCCAGCATTTT. Translating it yields CASKTGDSNQPQHF.